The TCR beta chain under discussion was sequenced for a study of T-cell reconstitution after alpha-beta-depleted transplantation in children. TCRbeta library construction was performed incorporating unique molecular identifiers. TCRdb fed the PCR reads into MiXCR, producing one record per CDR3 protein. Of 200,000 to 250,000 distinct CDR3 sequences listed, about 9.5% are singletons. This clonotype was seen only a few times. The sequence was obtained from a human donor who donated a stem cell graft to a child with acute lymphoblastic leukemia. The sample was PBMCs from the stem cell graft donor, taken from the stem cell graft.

For the CDR3, the DNA is TGCAGTGCTACACGAAACAGGGGGATTGACACTGAAGCTTTCTTT. Translated, it gives CSATRNRGIDTEAFF. The J gene is TRBJ1-1, the V gene TRBV20-1, with TRBD1 matching 8 bases. CDR1 DFQATT and CDR2 SNEGSKA come from the germline V gene (reference sequence). After removal of 4 bases from V and 3 bases from J, the junction contained 10 bases not matched to a gene. The CDR3 is made up of 15 amino acids.